The next 4 T cell receptor beta chains were all read from a single sample in a study of T-cell reconstitution after alpha-beta-depleted transplantation in children. Preparing the TCRbeta library involved the use of unique molecular identifiers. In TCRdb, the PCR reads were re-called with MiXCR into one record per CDR3 protein. Found here are fewer than 750,000 distinct CDR3 sequences, roughly 30% of them singletons; the top ten hold about 35%. The source material was PBMCs, sampled before TCRalphabeta/CD19-depleted stem cell transplant. The receptors stem from a boy under three years old with Wiskott-Aldrich syndrome, due to receive a stem cell transplant.

V and J are TRBV14 and TRBJ2-5, with D tentatively TRBD2 (6 bases). From germline, CDR1 is SGHDN and CDR2 FVKESK. The CDR3 is 16 residues long. V was cut by 0 bases and J by 1 base, with 12 bases left in between. The CDR3 DNA reads as TGTGCCAGCAGCCAAGATCGACTAGGGCTCCAAGAGACCCAGTACTTC. Amino acid sequence: CASSQDRLGLQETQYF.

The CDR3 reads CSARIAMYNEQFF. The CDR3 DNA reads TGCAGTGCTAGAATAGCTATGTACAATGAGCAGTTCTTC. The chain couples TRBV20-1 to TRBJ2-1; D is unresolved. Germline V CDR1 and CDR2: DFQATT, SNEGSKA (reference sequence). Trimming took 2 bases from V and 4 from J, leaving 9 bases between them. The CDR3 extends over 13 amino acids.

This clonotype was detected only a few times. The rearrangement links TRBV5-1 to TRBJ2-6, with 9 bases identical to TRBD1. Per the germline V gene, CDR1 is SGHRS and CDR2 is YFSETQ. This CDR3 contains 16 residues. Trimming took 4 bases from V and 4 from J; bases not matched to a gene: 6. This CDR3 is CASSRTGATGANVLTF. CDR3 coding DNA: TGCGCCAGCAGCCGGACAGGGGCTACGGGGGCCAACGTCCTGACTTTC.

The CDR3, as DNA: TGCGCCAGCAGCGGGAAGACTAGCGGGAATCTCTACGAGCAGTACTTC. It is translated as CASSGKTSGNLYEQYF. The chain employs TRBV5-1 and TRBJ2-7; 11 nucleotides match TRBD2. The CDR3 spans 16 residues. V was clipped by 4 bases and J by 3 bases; unmatched bases: 9. The germline V gene encodes CDR1 SGHRS and CDR2 YFSETQ. Looking up the rest from reference TRBV5-1 and TRBJ2-7 gives the full variable domain: KAGVTQTPRYLIKTRGQQVTLSCSPISGHRSVSWYQQTPGQGLQFLFEYFSETQRNKGNFPGRFSGRQFSNSRSEMNVSTLELGDSALYLCASSGKTSGNLYEQYFGPGTRLTVT.